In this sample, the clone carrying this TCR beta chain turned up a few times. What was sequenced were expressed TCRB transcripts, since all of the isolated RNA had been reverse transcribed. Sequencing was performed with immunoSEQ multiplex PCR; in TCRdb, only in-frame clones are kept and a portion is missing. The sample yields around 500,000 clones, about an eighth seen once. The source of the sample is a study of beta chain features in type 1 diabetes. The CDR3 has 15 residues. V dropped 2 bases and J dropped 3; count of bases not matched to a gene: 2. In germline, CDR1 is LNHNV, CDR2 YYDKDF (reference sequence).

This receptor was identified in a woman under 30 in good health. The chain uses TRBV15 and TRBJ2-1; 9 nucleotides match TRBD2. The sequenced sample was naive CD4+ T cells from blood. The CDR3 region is CATSRWTSDYNEQFF. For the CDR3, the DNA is TGTGCCACCAGCAGATGGACTAGCGACTACAATGAGCAGTTCTTC.